The 29 T cell receptor beta chains below were found in one sample sequenced in a study of CD8 T cells in ankylosing spondylitis. A single record per CDR3 protein comes from TCRdb applying MiXCR to the 5' RACE reads. The table has about 250,000 distinct CDR3 sequences, 10% seen once; the top ten hold about 3%. The specimen sequenced was blood, either unsorted or a sorted T cell fraction (not recorded which). These receptors all come from a male donor with ankylosing spondylitis or in good health (not recorded which).

The sample holds many counts of this clonotype. In nucleotides, the CDR3 is TGCAGCGCGACAGTAGGGGGGGTTGGCGAAAAACTGTTTTTT. Amino acids: CSATVGGVGEKLFF. The V call is TRBV29-1, the J call TRBJ1-4; tentatively, D is TRBD1 (6 bases). V was pared by 7 bases and J by 8 bases, with 20 bases between. Germline V gene sequence: CDR1 SQVTM, CDR2 ANQGSEA. The CDR3 has 14 amino acids.

This clonotype was observed at least ten times. The V and J genes are TRBV5-1 and TRBJ1-1, with D perhaps TRBD1 (6 bases). The CDR3 consists of 15 residues. The ends were cut back, 0 bases at V and 2 bases at J, with 11 bases in the middle. Germline CDR1 and CDR2: SGHRS and YFSETQ. CDR3 nucleotide sequence: TGCGCCAGCAGCTTGGTAGACAGGACTAACACTGAAGCTTTCTTT. As protein: CASSLVDRTNTEAFF.

In its sample, this clonotype was seen many times. The chain couples TRBV10-1 to TRBJ2-7; 10 nucleotides align to TRBD1. Germline assignment: CDR1 WNHNN and CDR2 SYGVQD (reference sequence). The CDR3 loop spans 15 amino acids. V was pared by 6 bases and J by 6 bases, with 11 bases of the junction left unmatched. CDR3 residues: CASSDPGQGKGEQYF. The CDR3 coding sequence is TGCGCCAGCAGCGACCCGGGACAGGGGAAGGGCGAGCAGTACTTC.

Comments on this clonotype: A single base separates this from a much larger clone, so it may be a read error. V usage is TRBV7-9 and J usage is TRBJ1-3; D may be TRBD1 (5 bases). The CDR3 contains 11 residues. The germline CDR1 and CDR2 sequences are SEHNR and FQNEAQ (reference sequence). Here the CDR3 DNA reads TGTACCAGCAGCTTGGGACCCACCATATATTTT. Amino acid sequence: CTSSLGPTIYF.

On this clonotype itself: A much larger clone differs from this one at a single base, so this may be a read error. V is TRBV5-5 and J is TRBJ2-2, with D perhaps TRBD2 (6 bases). Trimming removed 4 bases at V and 3 bases at J, with 10 bases between. There are 14 residues in the CDR3. Germline CDR1 reads SGHKS; CDR2 reads YYEKEE (reference sequence). This chain's CDR3 is CASSPGEYTGELFF. In DNA, the CDR3 is TGTGCCAGCAGCCCGGGGGAATACACCGGGGAGCTGTTTTTT.

This chain uses TRBV5-1 with TRBJ2-1; possible D gene TRBD2, 6 bases. Trimming left V 4 bases short and J 7 bases short, with 15 bases between. The CDR3 is made up of 14 amino acids. CDR1 SGHRS and CDR2 YFSETQ come from the germline V gene. Here the CDR3 DNA reads TGCGCCAGCAGCCTACCTGAGACTAGGAATGAGCAGTTCTTC. Protein sequence: CASSLPETRNEQFF.

The chain couples TRBV30 to TRBJ1-5; D remains unclear. From germline, CDR1 is GTSNPN and CDR2 SVGIG (reference sequence). Trimming shortened V by 5 bases and J by 4 bases, and 6 bases separated the two germline ends. The CDR3 is 11 residues long. The CDR3: CAWGLNQPQHF. As DNA, the CDR3 is TGTGCCTGGGGACTAAATCAGCCCCAGCATTTT.

Concerning this clonotype: A much larger clone lies one base from this, so it may be a read error. The genes are TRBV29-1 and TRBJ2-7, with TRBD1 matching 8 bases. The germline gives CDR1 SQVTM, CDR2 ANQGSEA. This CDR3 region has 14 residues. Unmatched junction bases numbered 10, after V lost 4 bases and J lost 5 bases. The chain's CDR3 is CSVAWARGLDEQYF. The CDR3 DNA is TGCAGCGTTGCCTGGGCCAGGGGGCTGGACGAGCAGTACTTC.

This clonotype has ten or more counts. The chain links TRBV6-5 to TRBJ1-6, with TRBD1 identical over 10 bases. The CDR3 totals 16 residues. Per germline, CDR1 MNHEY and CDR2 SVGAGI. The J segment lost 7 bases and the V segment lost 1 base, leaving 4 bases of the junction unmatched. CDR3 amino acids: CASSYFLGQGNSPLHF. The CDR3 coding sequence is TGTGCCAGCAGTTACTTTCTGGGACAGGGGAATTCACCCCTCCACTTT.

This clonotype was observed at least ten times. This chain uses TRBV20-1 with TRBJ2-3, with D maybe TRBD1 (5 bases). This CDR3 has 14 amino acids. Trimming took 5 bases from V and 0 from J, leaving 12 bases between them. The germline V gene encodes CDR1 DFQATT and CDR2 SNEGSKA (reference sequence). CDR3 sequence reads: CSAQISGSTDTQYF. CDR3 DNA: TGCAGTGCTCAAATTTCAGGGAGCACAGATACGCAGTATTTT.

This clonotype was recorded many times. The J gene is TRBJ1-1, the V gene TRBV6-5; 10 bases are a match to TRBD1. The germline gives CDR1 MNHEY, CDR2 SVGAGI. The CDR3 extends over 17 amino acids. V lost 2 bases to trimming and J lost 4 bases; unmatched junction nucleotides: 10. The CDR3 coding sequence is TGTGCCAGCAGTTACCCCCGGGACAGGGGACGCGGCACTGAAGCTTTCTTT. It yields the protein CASSYPRDRGRGTEAFF.

This clonotype appeared many times. The chain employs TRBV5-6 and TRBJ1-2; a weak D match, TRBD1 (6 bases). Between the trimmed V and J ends, which lost 1 base and 7 bases, there was a span of 8 bases. CDR1 is SGHDT, CDR2 YYEEEE, per germline. The CDR3 has 12 residues. CDR3 protein: CASSLMDSGYTF. The CDR3, as DNA: TGTGCCAGCAGCTTGATGGACAGTGGCTACACCTTC.

This clonotype appeared many times. The chain recombines TRBV5-1 with TRBJ2-1; no reliable D call. Germline CDR1 SGHRS, CDR2 YFSETQ. V was cut by 6 bases and J by 2 bases, with 9 bases left in between. This CDR3 spans 13 amino acids. CDR3 amino acids: CASNGETYNEQFF. CDR3 sequence (DNA): TGCGCCAGCAATGGGGAAACCTACAATGAGCAGTTCTTC.

In regard to this clonotype: A read error may be the cause here, since a much bigger clone is one base away. This rearrangement joins TRBV11-2 to TRBJ2-1, with TRBD1 as a possible D gene (5 bases). This CDR3 spans 15 amino acids. Trimming left V 7 bases short and J 2 bases short, with 15 bases between. The germline gives CDR1 SGHAT, CDR2 FQNNGV. The CDR3 region is CASKDVVRAYNEQFF. CDR3 DNA sequence: TGTGCCAGCAAGGACGTGGTCAGGGCCTACAATGAGCAGTTCTTC.

V usage is TRBV7-9 and J usage is TRBJ2-3; D is perhaps TRBD1 or TRBD2 (5 bases each). V lost 5 bases and J lost 1, with 10 bases in between. Germline assignment: CDR1 SEHNR and CDR2 FQNEAQ (reference sequence). The CDR3 consists of 14 residues. For the CDR3, the DNA is TGTGCCAGCAGCCCCGGGGCCGGCACAGATACGCAGTATTTT. Translation gives CASSPGAGTDTQYF.

The chain combines TRBV15 with TRBJ2-2; no clear D. The ends were cut back, 8 bases at V and 1 base at J, with 14 bases in the middle. CDR1 LNHNV and CDR2 YYDKDF come from the germline V gene (reference sequence). The CDR3 contains 15 residues. The CDR3 DNA follows: TGTGCCACCCGACTGGGCGGTAGGAACACCGGGGAGCTGTTTTTT. Its protein is CATRLGGRNTGELFF.

This clonotype appeared a few times. The rearrangement uses TRBV5-6 and TRBJ2-2; 7 bases map to TRBD2. Germline V gene lookup returns CDR1 SGHDT and CDR2 YYEEEE. Trimming at V came to 1 base and at J to 6 bases, leaving 12 bases not matched to a gene. The CDR3 consists of 17 residues. The CDR3 DNA is TGTGCCAGCAGCTTGTTAAGGAGCGGGGCGCCCCCCGGGGAGCTGTTTTTT. This translates into CASSLLRSGAPPGELFF. The variable domain in full, completed from reference TRBV5-6 and TRBJ2-2, reads DAGVTQSPTHLIKTRGQQVTLRCSPKSGHDTVSWYQQALGQGPQFIFQYYEEEERQRGNFPDRFSGHQFPNYSSELNVNALLLGDSALYLCASSLLRSGAPPGELFFGEGSRLTVL.

This clonotype was picked up a small number of times. The V and J genes are TRBV28 and TRBJ2-7; D possibly corresponds to TRBD1 (6 bases). Germline V gene lookup returns CDR1 MDHEN and CDR2 SYDVKM. The length of the CDR3 is 15 residues. The V gene lost 4 bases and the J gene lost 2 bases, with 15 bases spanning the gap. CDR3 protein: CASSSQGLGTYEQYF. CDR3 in DNA: TGTGCCAGCAGTTCACAGGGTTTAGGGACCTACGAGCAGTACTTC.

Many counts were recorded for this clonotype. The chain joins TRBV15 to TRBJ1-3; D uncertain. Germline CDR1 and CDR2: LNHNV and YYDKDF (reference sequence). V was pared by 0 bases and J by 0 bases, with 12 bases between. This CDR3 comprises 17 residues. The CDR3 reads CATSRDNVGSSGNTIYF. As DNA, the CDR3 is TGTGCCACCAGCAGAGATAATGTGGGAAGCTCTGGAAACACCATATATTTT.

This clonotype was picked up many times. The chain is built from TRBV20-1 and TRBJ1-1; 8 bases align to TRBD1. The germline V gene encodes CDR1 DFQATT and CDR2 SNEGSKA (reference sequence). The CDR3 totals 15 residues. V gave up 1 base and J gave up 2 bases; unmatched junction bases: 6. In DNA form, the CDR3 reads TGCAGTGCTAGAGGAAGGACAGGGTCAAACACTGAAGCTTTCTTT. Its protein is CSARGRTGSNTEAFF.

This clonotype was recorded at least ten times. V usage is TRBV20-1 and J usage is TRBJ2-3, with a tentative D call TRBD2 (6 bases). Germline CDR1 reads DFQATT; CDR2 reads SNEGSKA (reference sequence). The V end was cut by 3 bases, the J end by 1 base, with 11 bases between. This CDR3 is 14 amino acids long. The CDR3 reads CSASPASGTDTQYF. CDR3 in DNA: TGCAGTGCTAGTCCTGCTAGCGGCACAGATACGCAGTATTTT.

Regarding this clonotype: Possible read error: a much larger clone is one base away. The chain has TRBV9 and TRBJ2-6, with D perhaps assigned TRBD1 or TRBD2 (6 bases each). Germline V lookup: CDR1 SGDLS, CDR2 YYNGEE. The CDR3 has 15 residues. This CDR3 is CASSAGGSGANVPTF. CDR3 sequence (DNA): TGTGCCAGCAGCGCCGGGGGTTCGGGGGCCAACGTCCCGACTTTC.

This clonotype was detected many times. The chain combines TRBV20-1 with TRBJ2-3; 7 bases agree with TRBD1. This CDR3 comprises 15 residues. The ends lost 7 bases at V and 2 bases at J; junction bases unmatched: 12. Germline-derived CDR1 and CDR2 are DFQATT and SNEGSKA (reference sequence). The CDR3 bases are TGCAGTGTCACGAACGAGGGGGCAATCACAGATACGCAGTATTTT. Translation gives CSVTNEGAITDTQYF.

This clonotype was recorded a few times. The chain carries TRBV7-9 and TRBJ2-2; D is perhaps TRBD1 (5 bases). The CDR3 is 16 residues long. Trimming removed 2 bases from V and 4 bases from J, with 14 bases in between. In germline, CDR1 is SEHNR, CDR2 FQNEAQ (reference sequence). Here the CDR3 reads CASSLSIAGRTGELFF. The CDR3 bases are TGTGCCAGCAGCTTATCCATTGCAGGGCGCACCGGGGAGCTGTTTTTT.

In this sample, this clonotype turned up a few times. The chain couples TRBV6-2 or TRBV6-3 to TRBJ1-5; weak D call: TRBD1 (5 bases). CDR3 length: 17 amino acids. The V gene lost 6 bases and the J gene lost 0 bases, with 18 bases spanning the gap. Germline-derived CDR1 and CDR2 are MNHEY and SVGEGT. This CDR3 is CASRSGTAAHSNQPQHF. DNA for the CDR3: TGTGCCAGCAGATCCGGGACGGCCGCTCATAGCAATCAGCCCCAGCATTTT.

The chain links TRBV6-4 to TRBJ1-5; D is undetermined. This CDR3 region has 10 residues. Trimming took off 5 bases at V and 5 bases at J, with 1 base between the two ends. Germline V gene lookup returns CDR1 MRHNA and CDR2 SNTAGT. The CDR3: CASSYQPQHF. CDR3 sequence (DNA): TGTGCCAGCAGTTATCAGCCCCAGCATTTT.

Many counts were recorded for this clonotype. The chain joins TRBV30 to TRBJ2-3; 10 bases fit TRBD2. Germline trimming cut 8 bases from V and 7 bases from J; bases unmatched to any gene: 9. Germline V lookup: CDR1 GTSNPN, CDR2 SVGIG (reference sequence). CDR3 length: 13 amino acids. This CDR3 reads CAGRAGGPNTQYF. The CDR3 nucleotides read TGTGCCGGACGAGCGGGAGGGCCGAATACGCAGTATTTT.

This clonotype came up many times. The J gene is TRBJ2-2, the V gene TRBV12-3 or TRBV12-4, with TRBD2 matching 8 bases. Trimming at V came to 6 bases and at J to 0 bases, leaving 6 bases not matched to a gene. The CDR3 runs 16 residues. The CDR3 protein is CASSQPGLANTGELFF. The CDR3 bases are TGTGCCAGCAGCCAACCGGGACTAGCGAACACCGGGGAGCTGTTTTTT.

To note about this clonotype: Its ends do not fully match the called genes, so a read error is possible. The CDR3 DNA follows: TGTCCCAGCATCCTGGACAGGGGCGGCTACGAGCAGTACTTC. Amino acid sequence: CPSILDRGGYEQYF. The chain couples TRBV6-1 to TRBJ2-7, with 9 bases identical to TRBD1. This CDR3 comprises 14 residues. CDR1 and CDR2 (germline): MNHNS, SASEGT.